This T cell receptor (beta chain) was recorded in a study of cytomegalovirus exposure and HLA in healthy donors (dated by TCRdb to about 2017). Some background on the complete study: In an earlier analysis of some 610 of the donors, 276 Gb of sequence data and some 100 million unique TCR beta sequences from approximately 180 million T cells were reported. An early release that covered about 600 HLA-typed donors contained approximately 300 gigabases of sequencing data and roughly 84 million unique TCR sequences. The genetic ancestry cluster associated with self-reported Caucasian donors included over 65% of the roughly 400 genotyped donors. The study aimed to test whether signatures of past pathogen exposure could be identified by cataloging public T cell receptors. The T cell repertoires of 666 subjects were profiled by immunosequencing and related to cytomegalovirus serostatus. Besides the first cohort of hundreds of subjects, a separate validation cohort made up of 120 different subjects was used. To predict cytomegalovirus infection status, the study combined high-throughput TCR immunosequencing, statistical association of individual TCRs with disease status, and machine learning. A later analysis re-analyzed previously published TCR beta repertoires from roughly 630 donors and added high-resolution HLA genotyping to study TCR occurrence patterns. The later analysis used no new phenotypic data to find candidate immune exposures, relying instead on TCR beta sequences and their occurrence across donors. To decide whether each TCR beta V gene segment behaved as functional or pseudogenic, an earlier analysis of over 500 of the donors relied on high-throughput TCR beta sequencing. Donor age, sex, ethnicity and CMV serostatus were compiled together with the repertoire data. A later genetic analysis used genome-wide SNP genotypes for 398 of the 666 donors, treating that subset as a discovery cohort. Every repertoire in the discovery cohort had been generated on one and the same sequencing platform. Class I and class II HLA loci were covered by the typing at four-digit resolution. The number of typed donors differed by locus: 629-630 for A, B, C, DRB1 and DQB1; 522 for DQA1; fewer than 610 for DPA1; and approximately 450 for DPB1. Roughly five DR-DQ haplotypes were treated as single units for association and clustering because of strong linkage in the cohort. Among a few hundred genotyped donors of the cohort, an average of around 240,000 unique TCR beta nucleotide sequences were sequenced per donor, around 20% of them non-productive.

The table lists this clone with a few counts. Its antigen is unknown. No base qualities exist here, and no much larger clone lies one base off it. Taken from cysteine to phenylalanine, the CDR3 has 14 residues. Only CDR3 DNA is held: 42 bases, read in frame from base 1. Taken from the germline V gene, the CDR1 and CDR2 loops are LGHNA and YSLEER. Trimming at the junction amounts to 2 bases on V and 5 bases on J, and the germline ends lie 12 bases apart. The library was generated by the immunoSEQ multiplex PCR assay. For the multiplex PCR, a mixture combining 60 forward primers for TCR Vbeta segments and 13 reverse primers for TCR Jbeta segments was used. The CDR3 region of rearranged TCR beta genes was amplified from genomic DNA by a multiplex PCR assay. Amplified TCR beta libraries were sequenced as 87-base-pair reads on the Illumina HiSeq System. Per the authors' processing: In a later analysis, 77 million or so unique TCR beta chains were counted across the 500 to 850 repertoires, and approximately 11 million of these chains were shared by at least two donors. A nearest-neighbor algorithm error-corrected the raw reads and collapsed the reads into unique sequences, merging closely related sequences to remove PCR and sequencing errors. CDR3 sequences were aligned to IMGT reference sequences to assign V, D and J gene segments. For a sequence to be retained, a match of at least six nucleotides was required to both a V gene segment and a J gene segment. Rearrangements were classified as productive when the CDR3 lacked stop codons and remained in frame with V and J, and all other rearrangements were classified as non-productive. CDR3 was defined according to IMGT convention as the region running from the second conserved V-encoded cysteine to the conserved J-encoded phenylalanine. The earlier analysis of approximately 590 of the donors excluded any sequence lacking an unambiguous match to a single V gene segment. An earlier analysis of under 750 of the donors called V segments functional above 56.7% productive rearrangements and segregating when the between-donor standard deviation exceeded 5%. To diagnose cytomegalovirus status from the catalog of TCR beta chain sequences, a statistical classification framework was built. In a later analysis, V and J genes were assigned by comparing TCR nucleotide sequences against IMGT/GENE-DB human TR gene sequences. The TCRdist pipeline was used in a later analysis to assign CDR3 sequences and most-parsimonious VDJ recombination scenarios. In a later analysis, each TCR beta chain was defined by its CDR3 amino acid sequence together with its V-gene family, and reads lacking a unique V-gene family were excluded. A later analysis removed nearly 600 highly shared, low-generation-probability nucleotide sequences to deal with suspected cross-contamination and a sequencing artifact. In a later analysis, a clonal expansion index for each public chain was calculated from normalized within-repertoire ranks of inferred template counts. In a later analysis, generation probabilities were computed with a VDJ recombination model fitted to out-of-frame rearrangements, and the resulting probabilities were checked against IGoR. Hypergeometric tests were used in a later analysis to score TCR-TCR, TCR-HLA and TCR-CMV co-occurrence, with a repertoire-size bias correction applied to the TCR pairs. To estimate false discovery rates, a later analysis permuted the HLA or CMV assignments 20 times. In a later analysis, co-occurring TCRs were grouped using DBSCAN, and TCRdist sequence similarity was added for clustering within HLA-allele-positive subsets. For co-occurrence clustering, repertoires with fewer than 30,000 or more than 120,000 public chains were excluded, along with roughly 5 repertoires with anomalous nucleotide sharing. TCRdb holds this immuneACCESS table with in-frame rearrangements only. Some clones are missing; in checked studies, unresolved V genes explain under half, and the rest has no known cause. The V and J calls and clone size are taken from that table; D and trimming were inferred from the DNA. Within this sample are about 210,000 clones, with around 79% of them counted one time only. The ten biggest clones cover less than 2% of the sample.

The cohort consisted of approximately 670 healthy bone marrow donors. At the time of sampling, all cohort members were nominally healthy, though unrecorded immune exposures were likely present. The donor tested CMV seronegative and was one of the 352 seronegative cohort members. A peripheral blood sample was collected from each donor, and TCR beta sequencing was performed on peripheral blood mononuclear cells. Genomic DNA extraction from the blood cell samples was performed with the Qiagen DNeasy Blood Extraction Kit. Beyond this particular receptor, the publication reports: Only TCR beta chains were sequenced in this cohort, and the absence of alpha or paired-chain data limited detectable features. According to a later genetic analysis, donors in an Asian-associated ancestry cluster had fewer N-insertions in productive TCRs than the approximately 650-donor mean. According to the authors, the approach could potentially be generalized to other disease states and immunological phenotypes. A later analysis reported that several top co-occurrence clusters appeared linked to parvovirus B19, influenza, CMV and Epstein-Barr virus. Roughly uniform sequencing depth across donors was assumed in presence/absence analyses, although this assumption may not hold. In an earlier analysis of around 600 of the donors, most TCR beta V segments appeared in productive rearrangements about 90% or about 30% of the time, broadly matching IMGT annotations. Because some donors lacked HLA typing at each locus, the association tests relied only on the typed subset. The only immune exposure information available for the cohort was CMV serostatus. A total of 150 or so TCR beta chains were listed by the study as associated with cytomegalovirus. A later analysis found that most CMV-associated TCR beta chains appeared HLA-restricted, with HLA associations seemingly driven largely by CMV exposure. Cytomegalovirus status was reported to be diagnosed by the classifier with high specificity and sensitivity in both the original and validation cohorts. In vitro tests confirmed that a few of the cytomegalovirus-associated TCR beta chains recognize cytomegalovirus antigens. A group of highly shared sequence variants was considered likely to be a technical artifact of the sequencing pipeline. According to a later analysis, TCR association rates differed among HLA loci, with DRB1 alleles showing the most associated TCRs and HLA-C alleles showing the fewest. A later genetic analysis associated a missense DCLRE1C variant with V-gene and J-gene trimming of TCR beta chains, and an independent cohort replicated the association. Strong co-occurrence of HLA alleles, especially DR and DQ, made assigning TCR associations to individual alleles difficult. Correlated functional status among segregating V segments might reflect linkage disequilibrium, but an unknown experimental factor could not be ruled out. A further reported finding was that TCR beta sequences accurately predicted the HLA-A and HLA-B alleles for most subjects in the first cohort. Some IMGT-functional V segments, including TRBV6-2 and TRBV6-3, could not be told apart with the 87-base-pair reads, so those segments were excluded. Compared with equally common non-associated chains, HLA-associated TCR beta chains in a later analysis were more clonally expanded and had lower generation probabilities. At a false discovery rate of 0.05, a later analysis linked under 20,000 TCR beta sequences to specific HLA alleles. Most TCR sequences were observed very rarely across donors, whereas some public TCRs were present in many individuals. Because counts were too low, seventeen rarely observed V segments, including chromosome 9 orphons, were left out of the earlier analysis of about 620 of the donors.

The rearrangement combines TRBV4-3 with TRBJ1-1; the D gene cannot be named for sure. What was sequenced was PBMCs. The clonotype was recovered from a male donor in good health and CMV-seronegative. The nucleotide sequence reads TGCGCCAGCAGCCAACCGGAGGCAGGAACTGAAGCTTTCTTT. This gives the protein CASSQPEAGTEAFF.